A single sample is the source of the 17 T cell receptor beta chains below, sequenced in a study of blood T cell repertoires in COVID-19. The method was immunoSEQ multiplex PCR; TCRdb's version includes in-frame clones alone and lacks a portion of them. The sample shows 200,000 or so clones, around 83% of them seen only once. Sequenced material: peripheral blood. The receptors originated from a man aged 35 to 55 who had recovered from COVID-19.

V gene TRBV7-9 combines with J gene TRBJ1-1; 7 bases fit TRBD1. Germline V gene data show CDR1 as SEHNR and CDR2 as FQNEAQ (reference sequence). V was clipped by 5 bases and J by 10 bases; unmatched bases: 10. The CDR3 is 13 residues long. CDR3 in amino acids: CASSPSRGMGAFF. CDR3 in DNA: TGTGCCAGCAGCCCATCCAGGGGGATGGGAGCTTTCTTT.

V usage is TRBV7-2 and J usage is TRBJ2-5; the D gene is possibly TRBD1 (6 bases). From germline, CDR1 is SGHTA and CDR2 FQGNSA. The CDR3 sequence is 14 residues long. Deletions cut 4 bases from V and 5 bases from J, with 14 bases between. CDR3 coding DNA: TGTGCCAGCAGCTACCGACAGGTGGGGGAGACCCAGTACTTC. The encoded protein is CASSYRQVGETQYF.

The J gene is TRBJ2-7, the V gene TRBV5-4; 10 nucleotides line up with TRBD1. The CDR3 covers 16 residues. The germline CDR1 and CDR2 sequences are SGHNT and YYREEE (reference sequence). V shed 4 bases, J shed 1 base, and the junction held 8 bases outside the gene matches. The CDR3 is CASSPAGTGASYEQYF. The CDR3, as DNA: TGTGCCAGCAGCCCCGCTGGGACAGGGGCGTCCTACGAGCAGTACTTC.

The V call is TRBV27, the J call TRBJ2-7; D is uncertain. Germline assignment: CDR1 MNHEY and CDR2 SMNVEV (reference sequence). Trimming pared 3 bases from V and 0 bases from J, leaving 9 bases between. The CDR3 has 14 residues. This chain's CDR3 is CASSFRLTSYEQYF. The CDR3 bases are TGTGCCAGCAGTTTCCGACTGACCTCCTACGAGCAGTACTTC.

This chain uses TRBV9 with TRBJ2-7, with D possibly being TRBD2 (6 bases). The V gene lost 4 bases and the J gene lost 7 bases, with 21 bases spanning the gap. The CDR3 loop spans 15 amino acids. Germline CDR1 and CDR2: SGDLS and YYNGEE. DNA of the CDR3: TGTGCCAGCAGCCCCAATCTTAACCCCGCGGGGGAGCAGTACTTC. It encodes CASSPNLNPAGEQYF.

The chain uses TRBV29-1 and TRBJ2-5; TRBD1 agrees at 8 bases. The V and J ends lost 6 bases and 5 bases, in that order; junction bases with no gene match: 5. CDR1 and CDR2 from the germline V gene are SQVTM and ANQGSEA. The CDR3 covers 12 residues. For the CDR3, the DNA is TGCAGCGTAGCAGGGGGCGCGGAGACCCAGTACTTC. It yields the protein CSVAGGAETQYF.

The chain recombines TRBV6-2 or TRBV6-3 with TRBJ2-2; D not certain. The germline gives CDR1 MNHEY, CDR2 SVGEGT. There are 12 residues in the CDR3. Trimming shortened V by 4 bases and J by 6 bases, and 6 bases separated the two germline ends. CDR3 in DNA: TGTGCCAGCAGTTTTCAGGCCGGGGAGCTGTTTTTT. The encoded protein is CASSFQAGELFF.

The J gene is TRBJ2-3, the V gene TRBV10-3; maybe TRBD2 (6 bases). CDR3 length: 15 residues. Germline V gives CDR1 ENHRY, CDR2 SYGVKD. V lost 2 bases, J lost 1 base, and 10 bases lay in between. CDR3 in DNA: TGTGCCATCAGTGAGACGGGAGCGGGCACAGATACGCAGTATTTT. As protein: CAISETGAGTDTQYF.

J is TRBJ2-1 and V is TRBV4-3; 7 positions agree with TRBD1. CDR3 length: 16 amino acids. The J segment lost 4 bases and the V segment lost 3 bases, leaving 9 bases of the junction unmatched. Germline V lookup: CDR1 LGHNA, CDR2 YSLEER. The CDR3 sequence is CASSQQPGTAYNEQFF. As DNA, the CDR3 is TGCGCCAGCAGCCAGCAACCCGGGACAGCTTACAATGAGCAGTTCTTC.

V and J are TRBV7-9 and TRBJ2-5; D perhaps matches TRBD1 (6 bases). Per germline, CDR1 SEHNR and CDR2 FQNEAQ (reference sequence). V shed 5 bases and J shed 5 bases, with 18 bases lying between them. The CDR3 is made up of 15 amino acids. The CDR3 loop is CASSPRGSVFETQYF. CDR3 DNA: TGTGCCAGCAGCCCCAGGGGTAGCGTTTTCGAGACCCAGTACTTC.

This rearrangement joins TRBV15 to TRBJ1-3; unclear D gene. The ends were cut back, 3 bases at V and 1 base at J, with 10 bases in the middle. Looked up from germline, CDR1 is LNHNV and CDR2 is YYDKDF (reference sequence). The CDR3 spans 15 residues. Here the CDR3 reads CATSRGEVSGNTIYF. Written as DNA, the CDR3 is TGTGCCACCAGCAGGGGAGAGGTTTCTGGAAACACCATATATTTT.

V usage is TRBV2 and J usage is TRBJ1-5, with a possible D match to TRBD1 (6 bases). The CDR3 totals 15 residues. Trimming removed 5 bases from V and 6 bases from J, with 17 bases in between. Germline CDR1 SNHLY, CDR2 FYNNEI. The CDR3 is CASSPLVGAGQPQHF. The CDR3 nucleotides read TGTGCCAGCAGTCCCCTAGTGGGGGCAGGTCAGCCCCAGCATTTT. Full variable domain (missing parts from reference TRBV2 and TRBJ1-5): EPEVTQTPSHQVTQMGQEVILRCVPISNHLYFYWYRQILGQKVEFLVSFYNNEISEKSEIFDDQFSVERPDGSNFTLKIRSTKLEDSAMYFCASSPLVGAGQPQHFGDGTRLSIL.

This clone was observed many times. The chain is built from TRBV14 and TRBJ1-1; D not resolved. The CDR3 is 13 residues long. Trimming left V 3 bases short and J 0 bases short, with 5 bases between. CDR1 is SGHDN, CDR2 FVKESK, per germline. The CDR3 sequence: CASSHQVNTEAFF. CDR3 in DNA: TGTGCCAGCAGCCACCAGGTGAACACTGAAGCTTTCTTT.

The sample holds a few counts of this clone. The chain carries TRBV4-1 and TRBJ1-5; a weak D match, TRBD1 (5 bases). V was pared by 1 base and J by 3 bases, with 7 bases between. The germline V gene encodes CDR1 MGHRA and CDR2 YSYEKL. The CDR3 has 14 residues. DNA of the CDR3: TGCGCCAGCAGCCAAGGGGGCACCAATCAGCCCCAGCATTTT. This sequence encodes CASSQGGTNQPQHF.

This chain connects TRBV5-4 to TRBJ2-2; 12 bases fit TRBD2. CDR3 size: 18 residues. In germline, CDR1 is SGHNT, CDR2 YYREEE (reference sequence). V lost 2 bases, J lost 1 base, and 6 bases stayed unmatched. CDR3 sequence: CASSFAPSGRVNTGELFF. Written as DNA, the CDR3 is TGTGCCAGCAGCTTTGCGCCTAGCGGGAGGGTGAACACCGGGGAGCTGTTTTTT.

The CDR3 DNA reads as TGTGCCAGCAGTTTATGGGGGGGGGACCAGCCCCAGCATTTT. Translating gives CASSLWGGDQPQHF. The rearrangement joins TRBV27 to TRBJ1-5, with D perhaps matching TRBD1 (5 bases). The CDR3 spans 14 residues. CDR1 and CDR2 from the germline V gene are MNHEY and SMNVEV (reference sequence). Trimming shortened V by 1 base and J by 7 bases, and 11 bases separated the two germline ends.

This chain connects TRBV6-2 or TRBV6-3 to TRBJ2-7; D is possibly TRBD2 (7 bases). The CDR3 is made up of 14 amino acids. The V end lost 5 bases, the J end lost 7 bases, and 18 bases lay between the germline ends. Germline-derived CDR1 and CDR2 are MNHEY and SVGEGT. The CDR3 loop reads CASSQYPQGGEQYF. The CDR3 bases are TGTGCCAGCAGTCAATACCCACAGGGAGGGGAGCAGTACTTC.